This TCR beta chain was sequenced for a study of shared clonotypes between healthy human individuals (TCRdb year 2020). Background on the whole study: Two women and a few men aged 18 to 49 years were included in the cohort. For each donor, CD4 naive and CD4 memory were each run on three plates, CD8 naive on two plates, and CD8 memory on one plate. To estimate repertoire size and how much clonotypes are shared between individuals, the study performed deep sequencing of blood TCR repertoires from about 5 healthy adults. To increase sequencing depth and limit assay-specific biases, TCR repertoire library preparation and sequencing were carried out by different laboratories using diverse techniques. Between about 0.8 and 9 billion PBMCs per donor were obtained by leukapheresis. Beyond this particular receptor, the publication reports: The genetic and exposure-history diversity represented was limited by the small number of donors. Rarefaction of sorted-subset datasets indicated incomplete sequencing despite the large sequencing depth. Naive subsets generally had larger estimated clonotype richness than memory subsets did. Sampling was restricted to blood, and TCR repertoires in tissue are likely to differ from TCR repertoires in blood. Pairwise subsampling indicated that sequencing depth was expected to affect the degree of clonotype sharing among donors. Across a few donors, approximately 5% of naive CD4, roughly 3.5% of naive CD8, approximately 2.5% of memory CD4, and approximately 0.4% of memory CD8 clonotypes were shared. Compared with non-shared clonotypes, the clonotypes found in all four sorted-subset donors had higher generation probabilities.

Using the deep immunoSEQ assay, multiplex PCR amplified TCR CDR3 regions from genomic DNA. For each cell subset, the extracted genomic DNA was distributed evenly across all wells of several immunoSEQ 96-well plates, and each plate served as one replicate. For sorted subsets, around 0.2 ug genomic DNA, equal to tens of thousands of T cell genomes, was loaded into each replicate PCR. Purified libraries were measured with a Qubit 3.0 fluorometer, size-checked on a Bioanalyzer 2100, and measured again with the KAPA Library Quantification kit. A separate single-read 150-cycle Illumina NextSeq 550 flow cell was used to sequence each immunoSEQ 96-well plate. The original methods were these. Because the immunoSEQ output included only junctional sequences and no quality scores, the filtering could not be the same as the filtering used for full-length reads. Sequences were annotated with PyIR, a Python wrapper for IgBLAST v1.9, and V/J genes and CDR3 were assigned using IMGT germline references. Reads were filtered out if the reads had weak V/J assignments (E-value above 1e-6), no CDR3, stop codons, out-of-frame junctions, or ambiguous translated residues. V3J clonotypes were defined as sequences sharing an identical inferred V gene, J gene, and CDR3 amino acid sequence. Percentage overlap between repertoires was calculated by dividing the number of shared unique clonotypes by the size of the smaller repertoire. Three approaches were used to assess repertoire richness: RTK rarefaction, the Chao1 estimator, and Recon v2.1 estimates of unobserved clonotypes. For all TCRbeta clonotypes obtained by the gDNA method from four donors, generation probabilities were computed with OLGA. In its TCRdb copy, this immuneACCESS table keeps in-frame sequences only and misses some clones. Where compared with another copy, unresolved V genes explain less than half of these, and the others have no known cause. V, J and clone size are those of that table, while D and trimming were read from the DNA. The sample records 2 million to 3 million clones, approximately 94% of which are singletons. About 0.39% of the sample is held by the ten biggest clonotypes.

CDR1 is given as SGHDN and CDR2 as FVKESK, both from the germline V gene. The CDR3 runs 17 residues from the cysteine to the phenylalanine. Only CDR3 DNA is held: 51 bases, read in frame from base 1. Here V drops 0 bases and J drops 3 bases, and the junction holds 6 bases not matched to any gene. As to this clone: This clone's antigen is unknown. Base qualities are not provided; no much larger clone lies one nucleotide away.

Healthy HIV-negative adults with no recently reported acute infections or vaccinations were included as donors. Only Caucasian adults living in Nashville, Tennessee, USA were represented among the donors. Magnetic negative selection was used to enrich CD4+ T cells, after which naive cells were positively selected on CD45RA and the negative fraction became the memory subset. Blood was collected by leukapheresis, and PBMCs were isolated by Ficoll-Histopaque density gradient centrifugation and then cryopreserved in liquid nitrogen vapor phase. Purity and quantity of every magnetically sorted T cell population were checked by analytical flow cytometry. Genomic DNA was isolated from each sorted fraction and quantified by UV absorbance on a Nanodrop 2000c.

The TCR originated in a man aged 18 to 30 in good health. Some clones in this sample may be carry-over from other donors' samples. This sequence uses TRBV14 and TRBJ2-2, with 8 junctional bases fitting TRBD2. Specimen: naive CD4+ T cells from PBMCs. The label giving this sample's cell subset or site can be read as: CD45RA+ positively selected. This receptor carries the CDR3 CASSQDITSGYTGELFF. Here is the DNA: TGTGCCAGCAGCCAAGATATAACTAGCGGCTACACCGGGGAGCTGTTTTTT.